These 7 T cell receptor beta chains originate from one sample sequenced in a study of T-cell memory formation after mild COVID-19. One entry per CDR3 protein, called by TCRdb with MiXCR from the 5' RACE reads. This table holds 130,000 to 150,000 distinct CDR3 sequences, roughly 6.2% found once. Sequenced sample: PBMCs or a T cell subset sorted from them (not recorded which). These receptors all come from an adult woman who had mild COVID-19 (a few samples of this study predate the infection). Cell type and time point are not known.

This clonotype was found a few times. The chain combines TRBV11-2 with TRBJ1-2; 8 bases line up with TRBD1. Germline V gives CDR1 SGHAT, CDR2 FQNNGV. V lost 4 bases, J lost 8 bases, and 6 bases stayed unmatched. There are 13 residues in the CDR3. CDR3 sequence: CASSSWTGIGYTF. The CDR3 bases are TGTGCCAGCAGCTCCTGGACAGGGATCGGCTACACCTTC.

This clonotype was recorded at least ten times. This sequence joins TRBV20-1 and TRBJ1-1; D ambiguous. This CDR3 spans 13 amino acids. V lost 3 bases and J lost 12, with 20 bases in between. CDR1 and CDR2 (germline): DFQATT, SNEGSKA (reference sequence). The CDR3: CSASSPGREATFF. The CDR3 nucleotides are TGCAGTGCTAGTAGTCCCGGGCGGGAGGCAACTTTCTTT.

On this clonotype: A much larger clone lies a single base off, so this may be a read error. The chain recombines TRBV5-6 with TRBJ2-7; D call uncertain. Germline V gene lookup returns CDR1 SGHDT and CDR2 YYEEEE. This CDR3 is 14 amino acids long. The DNA for the CDR3 is TGTGCCAGCAGCTTGGAAAGGAATAGCCACGAGCAGCACTTC. Translation: CASSLERNSHEQHF.

This clonotype has at least ten counts. This rearrangement joins TRBV20-1 to TRBJ2-7; 8 bases are shared with TRBD2. This CDR3 spans 15 amino acids. In germline, CDR1 is DFQATT, CDR2 SNEGSKA (reference sequence). Trimming cost V 6 bases and J 2 bases; bases outside gene matches: 12. CDR3 nucleotide sequence: TGCAGTGCCACAAAGACTAGCGAATTCCCCTACGAGCAGTACTTC. Translating gives CSATKTSEFPYEQYF.

This clonotype was seen a handful of times. The genes are TRBV6-1 and TRBJ2-7, with TRBD2 matching over 12 bases. This CDR3 is 14 amino acids long. Germline V gene data show CDR1 as MNHNS and CDR2 as SASEGT. With V trimmed by 10 bases and J by 5 bases, 9 bases remained unmatched. The CDR3 DNA reads TGTGCCACTAGGACTAGCGGGATGAGGAACGAGCAGTACTTC. This codes for CATRTSGMRNEQYF.

This clonotype was seen a handful of times. The rearrangement links TRBV6-2 or TRBV6-3 to TRBJ2-7, with D possibly matching TRBD1 (6 bases). Deletions cut 6 bases from V and 2 bases from J, with 17 bases between. The germline CDR1 and CDR2 sequences are MNHEY and SVGEGT. The CDR3 has 15 residues. CDR3 nucleotides: TGTGCCAGCAGCGGAACGGGACACCCACCCTACGAGCAGTACTTC. It encodes CASSGTGHPPYEQYF.

This chain connects TRBV3-1 to TRBJ1-1, with no clear D. The CDR3 length is 16 residues. V was trimmed by 4 bases and J by 4 bases, leaving 19 bases between them. Germline CDR1 reads LGHDT; CDR2 reads YNNKEL (reference sequence). CDR3 sequence (DNA): TGTGCCAGCAGCCCCAACCCTCGCCTAAGCGGCACTGAAGCTTTCTTT. This translates into CASSPNPRLSGTEAFF.